The clone carrying this TCR beta chain was picked up many times. This CDR3 has 12 amino acids. The germline V gene has CDR1 KGHDR and CDR2 SFDVKD. Trimming took 7 bases from V and 8 from J, leaving 12 bases between them. The data belong to a study of T-cell memory formation after mild COVID-19. TCRdb re-called the 5' RACE reads through MiXCR, storing one row per CDR3 protein. The sample yields tens of thousands of distinct CDR3 sequences, approximately 7% seen once. Sequenced sample: PBMCs or a T cell subset sorted from them (not recorded which). The clonotype originates from a man aged 18 to 29 who had mild COVID-19 (a few samples of this study predate the infection). Cell type and time point are not known. This chain joins TRBV24-1 and TRBJ2-3; weak D call: TRBD2 (6 bases). The CDR3 DNA is TGTGCCACCAGCAACTCCGGGAGTACGCAGTATTTT. Residues: CATSNSGSTQYF.